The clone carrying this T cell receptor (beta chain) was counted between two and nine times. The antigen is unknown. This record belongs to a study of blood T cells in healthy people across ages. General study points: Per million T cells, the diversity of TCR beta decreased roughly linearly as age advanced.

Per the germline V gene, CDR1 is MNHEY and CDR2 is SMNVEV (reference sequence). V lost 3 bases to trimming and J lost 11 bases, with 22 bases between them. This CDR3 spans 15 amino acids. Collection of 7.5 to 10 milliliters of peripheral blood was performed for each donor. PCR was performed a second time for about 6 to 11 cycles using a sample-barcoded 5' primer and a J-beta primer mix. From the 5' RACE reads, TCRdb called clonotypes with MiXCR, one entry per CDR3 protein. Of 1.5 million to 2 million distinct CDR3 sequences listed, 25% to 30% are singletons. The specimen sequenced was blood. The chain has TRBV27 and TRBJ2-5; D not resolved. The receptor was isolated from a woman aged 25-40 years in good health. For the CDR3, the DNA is TGTGCCAGCAGTTTTGATTGGGCTTCCAGGAACGGGCAGTACTTC. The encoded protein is CASSFDWASRNGQYF.